This record concerns one T cell receptor (beta chain) sequence. Its target is not known. This entry is derived from a study of T cell responses to AZD1222 COVID-19 vaccine. Broader study findings: Recipients of AZD1222 seropositive at baseline numbered only 5 to 7. The donor group comprised mostly white British people and more females; the analysis possibly underestimated clonal diversity.

Profiling relied on immunoSEQ multiplex PCR, and the TCRdb table lists in-frame clones only, not all of them. This sample yields 95,000 to 150,000 clones, of which roughly 87% are seen a single time; approximately 9.3% belongs to the top ten. There are 15 residues in the CDR3. Germline lookup yields CDR1 SEHNR and CDR2 FQNEAQ (reference sequence). Losses at the gene ends were 2 bases for V and 4 bases for J; bases not matched to a gene: 0. Sequences were derived from peripheral blood, sampled on day 0 of AZD1222 vaccination. The TCR comes from an adult in good health. This chain links TRBV7-9 with TRBJ2-1, with 12 bases lining up with TRBD2. The DNA for the CDR3 is TGTGCCAGCAGCTTAACTAGCGGGGGGTACAATGAGCAGTTCTTC. Its translation: CASSLTSGGYNEQFF.